The next 3 T cell receptor beta chains were all read from a single sample in a study of post-analysis software for immune sequencing data. Study findings and constraints: Several TRBV segments (TRBV5-6, TRBV5-1 and TRBV20-1 among them) occurred more frequently in patients than in controls.

Their recognized antigens are unknown. TCR beta cDNA libraries included unique molecular identifiers. TCRdb re-called the PCR reads through MiXCR, storing one row per CDR3 protein. This sample has around 400,000 distinct CDR3 sequences, with about a third found just once. The sample comprised blood. The receptor set was obtained from a girl aged 5-17 years with multiple sclerosis.

The rearrangement uses TRBV20-1 and TRBJ2-7, with 12 bases lining up with TRBD2. The DNA end favors TRBJ2-5, so the J call may be wrong. This CDR3 comprises 16 residues. Germline V lookup: CDR1 DFQATT, CDR2 SNEGSKA (reference sequence). DNA of the CDR3: TGCAGTGCCCCGACCCGGCAACTAGCGGGGGGCGGGACCCAGTACTTC. It is translated as CSAPTRQLAGGGTQYF.

Worth noting for this clonotype: The junction and the germline gene differ at one end; a read error may be behind it. The rearrangement uses TRBV7-7 and TRBJ2-5; D not resolved. CDR1 and CDR2 from the germline V gene are SSHAT and FNYEAQ (reference sequence). CDR3 length: 14 residues. The CDR3 region is CASSRGRNQETQYF. The CDR3 DNA sequence: TGTGCTAGCAGCAGAGGACGGAACCAAGAGACCCAGTACTTC.

This rearrangement joins TRBV7-9 to TRBJ1-2, with TRBD1 as a possible D gene (6 bases). Germline CDR1 SEHNR, CDR2 FQNEAQ (reference sequence). CDR3 length equals 15 residues. V shed 4 bases and J shed 8 bases, with 20 bases lying between them. CDR3 coding DNA: TGTGCCAGCAGCTCACTGAGCCCAGGGGCGCGAGGCTACACCTTC. Amino acid sequence: CASSSLSPGARGYTF.